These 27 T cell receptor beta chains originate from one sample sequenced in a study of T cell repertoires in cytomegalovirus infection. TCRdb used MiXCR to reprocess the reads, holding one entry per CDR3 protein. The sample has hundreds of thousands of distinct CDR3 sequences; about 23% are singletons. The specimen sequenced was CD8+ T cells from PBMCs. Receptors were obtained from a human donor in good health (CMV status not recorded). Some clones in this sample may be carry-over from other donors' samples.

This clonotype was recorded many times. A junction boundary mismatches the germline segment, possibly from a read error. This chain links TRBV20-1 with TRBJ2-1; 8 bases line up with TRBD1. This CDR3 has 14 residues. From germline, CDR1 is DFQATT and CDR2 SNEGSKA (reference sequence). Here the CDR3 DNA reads TGCAGTGCTCGAGACAGGGGTTCCTACAATGAGCAGTTCTTC. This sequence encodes CSARDRGSYNEQFF.

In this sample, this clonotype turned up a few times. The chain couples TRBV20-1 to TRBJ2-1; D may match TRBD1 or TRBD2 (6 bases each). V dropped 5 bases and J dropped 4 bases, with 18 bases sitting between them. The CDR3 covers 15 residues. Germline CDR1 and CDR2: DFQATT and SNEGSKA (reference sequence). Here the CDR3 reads CSADEGRGLYNEQFF. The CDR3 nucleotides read TGCAGTGCTGATGAAGGTCGGGGGCTTTACAATGAGCAGTTCTTC.

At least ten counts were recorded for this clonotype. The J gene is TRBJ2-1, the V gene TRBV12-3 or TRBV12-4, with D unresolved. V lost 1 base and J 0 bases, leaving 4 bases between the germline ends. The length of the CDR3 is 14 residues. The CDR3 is CASSLVASYNEQFF. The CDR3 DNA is TGTGCCAGCAGTTTAGTTGCCTCCTACAATGAGCAGTTCTTC.

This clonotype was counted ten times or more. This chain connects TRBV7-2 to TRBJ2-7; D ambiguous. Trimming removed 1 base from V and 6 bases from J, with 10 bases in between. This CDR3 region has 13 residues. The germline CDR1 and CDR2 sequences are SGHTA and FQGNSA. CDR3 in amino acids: CASSLEGGREQYF. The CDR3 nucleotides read TGTGCCAGCAGCTTAGAAGGCGGTCGCGAGCAGTACTTC.

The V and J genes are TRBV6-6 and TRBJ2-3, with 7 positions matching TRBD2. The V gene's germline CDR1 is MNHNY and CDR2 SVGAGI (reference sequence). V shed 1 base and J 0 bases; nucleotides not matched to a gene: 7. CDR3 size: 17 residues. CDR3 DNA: TGTGCCAGCAGTTACTACCGGGAGGTTCTTAGCACAGATACGCAGTATTTT. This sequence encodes CASSYYREVLSTDTQYF.

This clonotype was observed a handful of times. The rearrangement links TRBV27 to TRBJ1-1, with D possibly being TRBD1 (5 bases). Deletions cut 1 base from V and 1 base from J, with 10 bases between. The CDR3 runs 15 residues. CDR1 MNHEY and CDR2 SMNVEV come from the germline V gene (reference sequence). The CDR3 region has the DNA TGTGCCAGCAGTTTATGGGGGTCCCCGAACACTGAAGCTTTCTTT. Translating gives CASSLWGSPNTEAFF.

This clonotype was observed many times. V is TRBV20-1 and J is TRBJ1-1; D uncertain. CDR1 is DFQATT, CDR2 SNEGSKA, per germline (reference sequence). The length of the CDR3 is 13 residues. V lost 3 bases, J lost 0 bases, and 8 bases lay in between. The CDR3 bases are TGCAGTGCTAGGGGGAGAATGAACACTGAAGCTTTCTTT. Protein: CSARGRMNTEAFF.

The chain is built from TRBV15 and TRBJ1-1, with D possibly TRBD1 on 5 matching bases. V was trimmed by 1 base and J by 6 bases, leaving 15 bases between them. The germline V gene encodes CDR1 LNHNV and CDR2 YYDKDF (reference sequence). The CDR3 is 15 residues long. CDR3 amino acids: CATSRVPGSVPEAFF. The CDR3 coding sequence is TGTGCCACCAGCAGAGTGCCAGGGTCCGTGCCTGAAGCTTTCTTT.

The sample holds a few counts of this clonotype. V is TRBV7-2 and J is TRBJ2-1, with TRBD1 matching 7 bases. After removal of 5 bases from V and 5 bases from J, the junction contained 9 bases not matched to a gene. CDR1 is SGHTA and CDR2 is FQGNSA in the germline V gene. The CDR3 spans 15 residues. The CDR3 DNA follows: TGTGCCAGCAGCCCCTCGGACAGGACTGACAATGAGCAGTTCTTC. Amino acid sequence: CASSPSDRTDNEQFF.

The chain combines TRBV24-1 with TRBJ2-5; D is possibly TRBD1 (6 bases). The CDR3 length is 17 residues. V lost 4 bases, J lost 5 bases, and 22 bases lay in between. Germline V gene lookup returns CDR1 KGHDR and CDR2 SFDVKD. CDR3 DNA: TGTGCCACCAGTGACCACACCATCACCAGGGGCTGGGAGACCCAGTACTTC. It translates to CATSDHTITRGWETQYF.

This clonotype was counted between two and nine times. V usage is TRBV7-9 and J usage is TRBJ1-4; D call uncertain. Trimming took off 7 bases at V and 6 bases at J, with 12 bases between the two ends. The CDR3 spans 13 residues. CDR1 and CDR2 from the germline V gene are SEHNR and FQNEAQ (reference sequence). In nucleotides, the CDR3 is TGTGCCAGCAACCAAGTCGTTGATGAAAAACTGTTTTTT. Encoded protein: CASNQVVDEKLFF.

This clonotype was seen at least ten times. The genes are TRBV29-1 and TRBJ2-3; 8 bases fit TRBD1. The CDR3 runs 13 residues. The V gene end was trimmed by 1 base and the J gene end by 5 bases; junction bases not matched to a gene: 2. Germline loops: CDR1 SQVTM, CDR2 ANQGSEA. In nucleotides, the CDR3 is TGCAGCGTTGAAGCAGGGGGCCTAGATACGCAGTATTTT. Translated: CSVEAGGLDTQYF.

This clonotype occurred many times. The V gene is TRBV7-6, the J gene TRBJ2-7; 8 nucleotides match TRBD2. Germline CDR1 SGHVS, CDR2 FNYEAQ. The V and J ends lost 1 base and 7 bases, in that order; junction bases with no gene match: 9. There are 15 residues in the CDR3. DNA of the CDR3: TGTGCCAGCAGCTTAGGGACGGGGGGGCCGGAGGAGCAGTACTTC. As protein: CASSLGTGGPEEQYF.

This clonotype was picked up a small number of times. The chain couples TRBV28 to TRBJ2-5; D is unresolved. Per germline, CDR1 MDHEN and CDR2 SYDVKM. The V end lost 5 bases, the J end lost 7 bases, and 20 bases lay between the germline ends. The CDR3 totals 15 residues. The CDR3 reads CASSSPSAIFGTQYF. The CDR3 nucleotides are TGTGCCAGCAGTAGTCCATCTGCCATTTTCGGGACCCAGTACTTC. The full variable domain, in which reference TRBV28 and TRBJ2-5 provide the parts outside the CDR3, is DVKVTQSSRYLVKRTGEKVFLECVQDMDHENMFWYRQDPGLGLRLIYFSYDVKMKEKGDIPEGYSVSREKKERFSLILESASTNQTSMYLCASSSPSAIFGTQYFGPGTRLLVL.

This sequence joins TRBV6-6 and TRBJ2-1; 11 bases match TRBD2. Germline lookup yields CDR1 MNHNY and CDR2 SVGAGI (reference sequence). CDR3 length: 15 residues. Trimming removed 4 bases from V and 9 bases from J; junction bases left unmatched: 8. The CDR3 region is CASSLSSGGQGEQFF. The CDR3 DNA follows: TGTGCCAGCAGTTTGTCTAGCGGGGGGCAAGGTGAGCAGTTCTTC.

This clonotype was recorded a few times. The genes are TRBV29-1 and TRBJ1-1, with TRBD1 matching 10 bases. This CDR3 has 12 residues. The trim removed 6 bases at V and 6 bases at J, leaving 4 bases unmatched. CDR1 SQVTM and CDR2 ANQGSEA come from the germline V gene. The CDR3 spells CSVKTGGAEAFF. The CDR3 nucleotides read TGCAGCGTAAAGACAGGGGGCGCTGAAGCTTTCTTT.

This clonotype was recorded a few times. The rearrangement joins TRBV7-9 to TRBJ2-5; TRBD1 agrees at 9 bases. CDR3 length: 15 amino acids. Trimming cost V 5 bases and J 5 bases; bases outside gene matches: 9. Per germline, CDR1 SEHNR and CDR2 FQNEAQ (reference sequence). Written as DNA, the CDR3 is TGTGCCAGCAGCAATCGGGACAGGGTTGGCGAGACCCAGTACTTC. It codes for CASSNRDRVGETQYF.

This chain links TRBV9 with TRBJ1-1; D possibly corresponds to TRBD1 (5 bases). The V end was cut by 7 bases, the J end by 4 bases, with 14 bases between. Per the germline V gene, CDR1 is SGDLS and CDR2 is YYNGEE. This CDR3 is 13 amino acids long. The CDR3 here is CASALGEGTEAFF. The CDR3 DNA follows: TGTGCCAGCGCTCTAGGGGAGGGCACTGAAGCTTTCTTT.

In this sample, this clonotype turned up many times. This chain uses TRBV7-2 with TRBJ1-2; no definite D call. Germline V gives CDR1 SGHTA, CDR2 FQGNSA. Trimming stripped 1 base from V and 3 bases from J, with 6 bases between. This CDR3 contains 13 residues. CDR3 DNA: TGTGCCAGCAGCTTAGAGTTCGACTATGGCTACACCTTC. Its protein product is CASSLEFDYGYTF.

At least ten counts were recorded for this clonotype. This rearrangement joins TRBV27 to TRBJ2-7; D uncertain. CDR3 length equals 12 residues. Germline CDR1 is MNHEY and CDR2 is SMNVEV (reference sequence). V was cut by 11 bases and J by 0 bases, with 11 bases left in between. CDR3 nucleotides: TGTGCCGTCGGTTCCAGCTCCTACGAGCAGTACTTC. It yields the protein CAVGSSSYEQYF.

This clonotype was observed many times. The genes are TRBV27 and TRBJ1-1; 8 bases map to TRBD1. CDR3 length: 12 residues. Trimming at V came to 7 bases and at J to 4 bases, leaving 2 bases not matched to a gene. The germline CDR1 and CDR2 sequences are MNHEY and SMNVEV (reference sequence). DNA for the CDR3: TGTGCCAGCAAAACAGGGGGCACTGAAGCTTTCTTT. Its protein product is CASKTGGTEAFF.

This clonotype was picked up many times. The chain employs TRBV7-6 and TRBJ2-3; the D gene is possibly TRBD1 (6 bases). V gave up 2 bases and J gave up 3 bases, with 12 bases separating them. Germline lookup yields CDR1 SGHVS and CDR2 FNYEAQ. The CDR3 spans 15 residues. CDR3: CASSLSQGRTDTQYF. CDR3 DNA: TGTGCCAGCAGCTTATCCCAGGGGAGAACAGATACGCAGTATTTT.

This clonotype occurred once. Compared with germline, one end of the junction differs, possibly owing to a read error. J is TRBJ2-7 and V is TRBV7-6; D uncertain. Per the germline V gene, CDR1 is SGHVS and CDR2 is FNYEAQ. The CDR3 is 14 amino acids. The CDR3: CASSLEGPTYEQNF. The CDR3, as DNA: TGTGCCAGCAGCTTAGAAGGGCCAACCTACGAGCAGAACTTC.

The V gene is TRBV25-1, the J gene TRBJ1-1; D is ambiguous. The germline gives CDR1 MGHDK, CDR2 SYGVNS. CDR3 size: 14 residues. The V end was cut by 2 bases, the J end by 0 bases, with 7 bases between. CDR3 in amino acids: CASSEQLVNTEAFF. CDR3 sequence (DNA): TGTGCCAGCAGTGAACAGCTAGTGAACACTGAAGCTTTCTTT.

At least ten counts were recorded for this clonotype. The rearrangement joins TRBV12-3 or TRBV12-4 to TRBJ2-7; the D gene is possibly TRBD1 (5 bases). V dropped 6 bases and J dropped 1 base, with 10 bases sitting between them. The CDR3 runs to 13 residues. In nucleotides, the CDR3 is TGTGCCAGCAGAACAGGAAGGTCCTACGAGCAGTACTTC. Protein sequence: CASRTGRSYEQYF.

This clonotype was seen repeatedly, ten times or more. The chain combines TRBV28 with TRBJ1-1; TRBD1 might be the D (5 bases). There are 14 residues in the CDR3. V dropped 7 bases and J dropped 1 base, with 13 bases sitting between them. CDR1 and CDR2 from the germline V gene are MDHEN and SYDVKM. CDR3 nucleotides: TGTGCCAGCAAGCCCCCCGGGACGAACACTGAAGCTTTCTTT. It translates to CASKPPGTNTEAFF. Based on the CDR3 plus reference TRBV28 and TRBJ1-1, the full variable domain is DVKVTQSSRYLVKRTGEKVFLECVQDMDHENMFWYRQDPGLGLRLIYFSYDVKMKEKGDIPEGYSVSREKKERFSLILESASTNQTSMYLCASKPPGTNTEAFFGQGTRLTVV.

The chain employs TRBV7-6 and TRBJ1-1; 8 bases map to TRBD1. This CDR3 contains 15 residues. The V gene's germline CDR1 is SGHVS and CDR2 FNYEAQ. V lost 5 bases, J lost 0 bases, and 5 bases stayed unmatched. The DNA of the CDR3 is TGTGCCAGCAGCCCGCCCAGGGGGCTGAACACTGAAGCTTTCTTT. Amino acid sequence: CASSPPRGLNTEAFF.